This T cell receptor (beta chain) was profiled in a study of blood T cell repertoires in COVID-19. Study at large: COVID-19 samples collected from the United States, Italy and Spain covered acute and convalescent phases. PBMCs, B-cell-depleted T cells, or T cells provided the cDNA or gDNA that made up the material.

This clone was observed once. This CDR3 is built from 13 residues. The germline CDR1 and CDR2 sequences are LGHDT and YNNKEL (reference sequence). V lost 1 base to trimming and J lost 6 bases, with 7 bases between them. While infection was still active, Seattle patients were enrolled and then followed longitudinally. Per the original data handling: Nucleated cell counts were estimated from reference gene primer amplification. Profiled with immunoSEQ multiplex PCR; TCRdb holds only in-frame clones, not every one. V and J calls and clone size are as listed in that table; D and trimming were resolved from the DNA. The table lists about 260,000 clones, about 90% of them singletons.

Sequencing input: peripheral blood. The sequence derives from a young adult with COVID-19, enrolled during active disease. This sequence joins TRBV3-1 (or the pseudogene TRBV3-2) and TRBJ1-3; D might be TRBD1 (5 bases). Written as DNA, the CDR3 is TGTGCCAGCAGCCAAGTCAGGGCAAACACCATATATTTT. Amino acid sequence: CASSQVRANTIYF.